The 15 T cell receptor beta chains listed next were all sequenced from one sample in a study of vaccination effects on CD4 cells after COVID-19. After expansion with viral peptide pools in the ViraFEST assay, antigen-specific CD4+ T cells were sequenced. It was after approximately 11 days of culture that CD4+ T cells were isolated. All vaccine recipients tested negative for nucleocapsid antibodies and had never contracted SARS-CoV-2 infection. Their recognized antigens are unknown. Repertoires were generated with immunoSEQ multiplex PCR, while TCRdb's copy carries only in-frame clones and drops some. The repertoire holds tens of thousands of clones, approximately 72% seen once, with 3.5% to 4.5% in the top ten. The sequencing used CD4+ T cells from PBMCs cultured with HCoV-OC43 spike peptides, collected before COVID-19 vaccination. The subset denotes: HCoV-OC43 spike overlapping peptide pool stimulation. The origin of the receptors is a human donor who received a COVID-19 vaccine.

This clone was found once. The rearrangement joins TRBV2 to TRBJ2-1, with unresolved D. Germline V CDR1 and CDR2: SNHLY, FYNNEI. The CDR3 is 13 residues long. The V gene lost 4 bases and the J gene lost 3 bases, with 7 bases spanning the gap. CDR3 coding DNA: TGTGCCAGCAGTGCCGGGTTCTACAATGAGCAGTTCTTC. Its translation is CASSAGFYNEQFF.

The J gene is TRBJ2-6, the V gene TRBV9; 8 bases match TRBD1. The CDR3 spans 16 residues. Germline V gene sequence: CDR1 SGDLS, CDR2 YYNGEE. V shed 3 bases, J shed 3 bases, and the junction held 5 bases outside the gene matches. The CDR3, as DNA: TGTGCCAGCAGCGCCTCCGGGACAGGTGGGGCCAACGTCCTGACTTTC. Its protein product is CASSASGTGGANVLTF.

The rearrangement uses TRBV6-4 and TRBJ2-7, with 8 bases matching TRBD2. From germline, CDR1 is MRHNA and CDR2 SNTAGT. The trim removed 5 bases at V and 5 bases at J, leaving 8 bases unmatched. This CDR3 region has 14 residues. The CDR3 DNA reads as TGTGCCAGCAGTTTTTCTTCGGGGGGGAACGAGCAGTACGTC. Translated: CASSFSSGGNEQYV.

This chain links TRBV4-3 with TRBJ1-1, with D unresolved. The CDR3 totals 13 residues. Trimming stripped 2 bases from V and 6 bases from J, with 10 bases between. Germline V gives CDR1 LGHNA, CDR2 YSLEER. CDR3 protein: CASSQTPGAEAFF. CDR3 nucleotide sequence: TGCGCCAGCAGCCAAACCCCCGGGGCTGAAGCTTTCTTT.

The V gene is TRBV5-4, the J gene TRBJ1-2; D ambiguous. Trimming stripped 2 bases from V and 5 bases from J, with 4 bases between. This CDR3 contains 11 residues. Germline CDR1 and CDR2: SGHNT and YYREEE (reference sequence). The CDR3 DNA reads as TGTGCCAGCAGCTTTGGGTATGGCTACACCTTC. This codes for CASSFGYGYTF.

The CDR3 sequence: CASSYSGSRTEAFF. The CDR3 DNA reads TGTGCCAGCAGTTACTCGGGCTCGAGGACTGAAGCTTTCTTT. V usage is TRBV6-5 and J usage is TRBJ1-1, with D hard to call. V gave up 0 bases and J gave up 5 bases, with 10 bases separating them. Germline assignment: CDR1 MNHEY and CDR2 SVGAGI. This CDR3 is built from 14 residues.

This clone came up once. V gene TRBV11-2 combines with J gene TRBJ1-1; D is undetermined. The CDR3 loop spans 13 amino acids. In germline, CDR1 is SGHAT, CDR2 FQNNGV. V dropped 1 base and J dropped 7 bases, with 10 bases sitting between them. The CDR3 DNA is TGTGCCAGCAGCTTAGTGGGATTGATTGAAGCTTTCTTT. It translates to CASSLVGLIEAFF.

Within the sample, this clone is medium-sized (0.01 to 0.1%). This chain links TRBV3-1 (or the pseudogene TRBV3-2) with TRBJ2-3; no reliable D call. Between the trimmed V and J ends, which lost 4 bases and 6 bases, there was a span of 11 bases. The germline V gene has CDR1 LGHDT and CDR2 YNNKEL (reference sequence). The CDR3 loop spans 13 amino acids. Here the CDR3 reads CASSPNLGDTQYF. CDR3 nucleotides: TGTGCCAGCAGCCCCAACTTAGGGGATACGCAGTATTTT.

This clone was observed a handful of times. This chain links TRBV5-4 with TRBJ2-7; D possibly uses TRBD1 or TRBD2 (5 bases each). This CDR3 has 14 residues. V lost 3 bases and J lost 4, with 14 bases in between. Per germline, CDR1 SGHNT and CDR2 YYREEE (reference sequence). CDR3 DNA: TGTGCCAGCAGCTCGGGACGGGCTCCTTACGAGCAGTACGTC. It encodes CASSSGRAPYEQYV.

The chain couples TRBV7-8 to TRBJ1-2; D perhaps matches TRBD1 (6 bases). Germline V gene data show CDR1 as SGHVS and CDR2 as FQNEAQ. The CDR3 contains 14 residues. V lost 2 bases and J 4 bases, leaving 11 bases between the germline ends. The CDR3 here is CASSLSGGPYGYTF. In DNA form, the CDR3 reads TGTGCCAGCAGCTTATCGGGGGGGCCCTATGGCTACACCTTC.

This clone was detected once. The chain joins TRBV29-1 to TRBJ2-3, with no clear D. With 1 base removed from V and 0 bases from J, the gap between germline ends came to 11 bases. CDR3 size: 15 residues. The V gene's germline CDR1 is SQVTM and CDR2 ANQGSEA. CDR3 DNA sequence: TGCAGCGTTGAAGGAGAGATTTCTAGCACAGATACGCAGTATTTT. It is translated as CSVEGEISSTDTQYF.

The chain has TRBV5-4 and TRBJ2-7, with D possibly matching TRBD2 (5 bases). Germline loops: CDR1 SGHNT, CDR2 YYREEE (reference sequence). The V end lost 4 bases, the J end lost 3 bases, and 20 bases lay between the germline ends. This CDR3 has 16 residues. The CDR3 bases are TGTGCCAGCAGCGGTCCCCGCCGGGGTGTGGGCTACGAGCAGTACGTC. Its protein product is CASSGPRRGVGYEQYV.

V and J are TRBV29-1 and TRBJ2-4; D is ambiguous. Germline values: CDR1 SQVTM, CDR2 ANQGSEA. V lost 7 bases and J 3 bases, leaving 16 bases between the germline ends. The CDR3 totals 14 residues. In DNA form, the CDR3 reads TGCAGCGCCCTATTGTTTAATCTCAAAAACATTCAGTACTTC. Translation: CSALLFNLKNIQYF. Full variable domain (rest looked up from reference TRBV29-1 and TRBJ2-4): SAVISQKPSRDICQRGTSLTIQCQVDSQVTMMFWYRQQPGQSLTLIATANQGSEATYESGFVIDKFPISRPNLTFSTLTVSNMSPEDSSIYLCSALLFNLKNIQYFGAGTRLSVL.

V is TRBV3-1 (or the pseudogene TRBV3-2) and J is TRBJ2-1, with 7 bases lining up with TRBD1. The trim removed 8 bases at V and 8 bases at J, leaving 15 bases unmatched. In germline, CDR1 is LGHDT, CDR2 YNNKEL (reference sequence). This CDR3 contains 15 residues. The CDR3 region is CASRKKGAGGDEQFF. CDR3 DNA sequence: TGTGCCAGCCGGAAGAAGGGGGCGGGTGGCGATGAGCAGTTCTTC.

The chain recombines TRBV30 with TRBJ1-4; D not certain. This CDR3 spans 15 amino acids. V lost 3 bases and J lost 0, with 11 bases in between. Looked up from germline, CDR1 is GTSNPN and CDR2 is SVGIG (reference sequence). The CDR3 DNA reads as TGTGCCTGGAGCCAAGTGGATGCAACTAATGAAAAACTGTTTTTT. As protein: CAWSQVDATNEKLFF.